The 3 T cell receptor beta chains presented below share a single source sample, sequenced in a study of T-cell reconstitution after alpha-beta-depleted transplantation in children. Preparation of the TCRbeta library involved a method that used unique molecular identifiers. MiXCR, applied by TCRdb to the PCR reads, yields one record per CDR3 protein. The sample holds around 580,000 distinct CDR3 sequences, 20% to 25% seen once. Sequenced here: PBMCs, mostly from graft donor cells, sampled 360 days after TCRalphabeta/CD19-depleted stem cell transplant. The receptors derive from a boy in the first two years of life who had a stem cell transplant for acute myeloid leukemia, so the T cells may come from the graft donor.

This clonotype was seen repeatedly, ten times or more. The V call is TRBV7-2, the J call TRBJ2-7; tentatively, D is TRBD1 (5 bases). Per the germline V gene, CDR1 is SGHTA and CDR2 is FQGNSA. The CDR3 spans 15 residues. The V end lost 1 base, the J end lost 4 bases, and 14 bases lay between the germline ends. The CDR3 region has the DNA TGTGCCAGCAGCTTAGGAAAGGGTCAGGGTTACGAGCAGTACTTC. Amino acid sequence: CASSLGKGQGYEQYF.

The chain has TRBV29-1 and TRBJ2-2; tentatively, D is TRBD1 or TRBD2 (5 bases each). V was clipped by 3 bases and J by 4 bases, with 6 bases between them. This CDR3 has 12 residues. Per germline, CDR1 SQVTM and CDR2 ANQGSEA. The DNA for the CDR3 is TGCAGCGTTGAGGGACCCACCGGGGAGCTGTTTTTT. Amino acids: CSVEGPTGELFF.

The CDR3 loop is CASSLTSQGIHTDTQYF. CDR3 DNA sequence: TGTGCCAGCAGTTTAACCTCTCAGGGGATCCACACAGATACGCAGTATTTT. This chain links TRBV12-3 or TRBV12-4 with TRBJ2-3; a possible D gene is TRBD1 (6 bases). CDR3 length equals 17 residues. Trimming took 2 bases from V and 2 from J, leaving 17 bases between them.